These 18 T cell receptor beta chains were all obtained from the same sample, sequenced in a study of blood T cell repertoires in COVID-19. Using immunoSEQ multiplex PCR, the repertoire was profiled, and TCRdb retains in-frame clones only, with some absent. Among about 130,000 clones, approximately 81% were seen once, and the ten largest hold around an eighth. The source material was peripheral blood. These receptors were taken from a woman aged 25-40 years who had recovered from COVID-19.

This clone was seen only a few times. The chain combines TRBV5-1 with TRBJ2-5, with 11 positions matching TRBD2. This CDR3 spans 15 amino acids. The ends lost 5 bases at V and 4 bases at J; junction bases unmatched: 7. CDR1 and CDR2 (germline): SGHRS, YFSETQ. CDR3: CASSPAGTSGETQYF. The CDR3 coding sequence is TGCGCCAGCAGTCCGGCCGGGACTAGCGGAGAGACCCAGTACTTC.

The chain is built from TRBV7-9 and TRBJ1-6; TRBD1 agrees at 7 bases. Trimming removed 7 bases from V and 10 bases from J; junction bases left unmatched: 10. The germline CDR1 and CDR2 sequences are SEHNR and FQNEAQ (reference sequence). The CDR3 has 14 residues. In DNA form, the CDR3 reads TGTGCCAGCACCGCTGACAGGGTAGCCTCACCCCTCCACTTT. It encodes CASTADRVASPLHF. Full variable domain (missing parts from reference TRBV7-9 and TRBJ1-6): DTGVSQNPRHKITKRGQNVTFRCDPISEHNRLYWYRQTLGQGPEFLTYFQNEAQLEKSRLLSDRFSAERPKGSFSTLEIQRTEQGDSAMYLCASTADRVASPLHFGNGTRLTVT.

The rearrangement links TRBV3-1 (or the pseudogene TRBV3-2) to TRBJ2-1, with D possibly matching TRBD2 (5 bases). The V end was cut by 0 bases, the J end by 0 bases, with 15 bases between. The CDR3 loop spans 18 amino acids. Germline V CDR1 and CDR2: LGHDT, YNNKEL (reference sequence). As DNA, the CDR3 is TGTGCCAGCAGCCAAGATAGATTTAGCGACCCCTCCTACAATGAGCAGTTCTTC. It is translated as CASSQDRFSDPSYNEQFF.

The chain uses TRBV6-5 and TRBJ2-6; no definite D call. Germline V gene data show CDR1 as MNHEY and CDR2 as SVGAGI. The CDR3 contains 15 residues. Trimming cost V 0 bases and J 2 bases, with 5 bases left between them. The CDR3 is CASSYSWPGANVLTF. As DNA, the CDR3 is TGTGCCAGCAGTTACTCTTGGCCTGGGGCCAACGTCCTGACTTTC.

J is TRBJ1-3 and V is TRBV5-1; D is uncertain. The ends were cut back, 0 bases at V and 3 bases at J, with 10 bases in the middle. From germline, CDR1 is SGHRS and CDR2 YFSETQ. The length of the CDR3 is 15 residues. CDR3: CASSLDPGGGNTIYF. CDR3 nucleotide sequence: TGCGCCAGCAGCTTGGACCCGGGAGGTGGAAACACCATATATTTT.

The V call is TRBV5-1, the J call TRBJ2-1, with 10 bases matching TRBD2. Germline V gene data show CDR1 as SGHRS and CDR2 as YFSETQ. After removal of 0 bases from V and 8 bases from J, the junction contained 8 bases not matched to a gene. This CDR3 spans 16 amino acids. The CDR3 nucleotides read TGCGCCAGCAGCTTGGCCCGAGCGGGAGGGGCTCATGAGCAGTTCTTC. Its translation is CASSLARAGGAHEQFF.

About this clone: The same CDR3 arises from other DNA sequences in this sample as well. V usage is TRBV19 and J usage is TRBJ2-1, with a tentative D call TRBD1 (6 bases). V lost 3 bases, J lost 4 bases, and 10 bases lay in between. Germline CDR1 reads LNHDA; CDR2 reads SQIVND (reference sequence). CDR3 length: 14 residues. The CDR3 sequence: CASSIGQSYNEQFF. CDR3 DNA sequence: TGTGCCAGTAGTATTGGACAGAGTTACAATGAGCAGTTCTTC. Full variable domain (missing parts from reference TRBV19 and TRBJ2-1): DGGITQSPKYLFRKEGQNVTLSCEQNLNHDAMYWYRQDPGQGLRLIYYSQIVNDFQKGDIAEGYSVSREKKESFPLTVTSAQKNPTAFYLCASSIGQSYNEQFFGPGTRLTVL.

The chain joins TRBV3-1 (or the pseudogene TRBV3-2) to TRBJ1-2; D is perhaps TRBD1 (5 bases). Trimming cost V 0 bases and J 7 bases, with 12 bases left between them. CDR3 length: 14 amino acids. Germline V CDR1 and CDR2: LGHDT, YNNKEL (reference sequence). DNA for the CDR3: TGTGCCAGCAGCCAAGAATGGGGGGGATCTGGCTACACCTTC. Protein: CASSQEWGGSGYTF.

The V and J genes are TRBV19 and TRBJ1-1; D call uncertain. The CDR3 runs to 14 residues. The germline V gene encodes CDR1 LNHDA and CDR2 SQIVND (reference sequence). Deletions cut 6 bases from V and 3 bases from J, with 14 bases between. In DNA form, the CDR3 reads TGTGCCAGTAGCCGGGCGACGGGGTACACTGAAGCTTTCTTT. This encodes CASSRATGYTEAFF.

V and J are TRBV28 and TRBJ1-5, with 9 positions matching TRBD1. V was pared by 5 bases and J by 3 bases, with 5 bases of the junction left unmatched. Germline-derived CDR1 and CDR2 are MDHEN and SYDVKM. The CDR3 spans 15 residues. CDR3 loop: CASSPTGGYNQPQHF. The CDR3, as DNA: TGTGCCAGCAGTCCTACAGGGGGCTACAATCAGCCCCAGCATTTT.

The V and J genes are TRBV11-2 and TRBJ1-1, with D hard to call. Trimming cost V 6 bases and J 0 bases, with 14 bases left between them. The CDR3 has 15 amino acids. Germline lookup yields CDR1 SGHAT and CDR2 FQNNGV. This CDR3 reads CASRRPGELNTEAFF. The CDR3 DNA reads as TGTGCCAGCAGACGCCCGGGTGAGTTGAACACTGAAGCTTTCTTT.

This rearrangement joins TRBV6-5 to TRBJ1-3; tentatively, D is TRBD1 (5 bases). In germline, CDR1 is MNHEY, CDR2 SVGAGI. Trimming left V 6 bases short and J 3 bases short, with 12 bases between. The length of the CDR3 is 14 residues. DNA for the CDR3: TGTGCCAGCAGCCCACCCAGGGATGGAAACACCATATATTTT. It translates to CASSPPRDGNTIYF.

The chain recombines TRBV6-6 with TRBJ1-1; perhaps TRBD1 as D (6 bases). Per the germline V gene, CDR1 is MNHNY and CDR2 is SVGAGI (reference sequence). Trimming left V 7 bases short and J 3 bases short, with 12 bases between. The CDR3 is made up of 13 amino acids. For the CDR3, the DNA is TGTGCCAGCACACAGGGCCCCCACACTGAAGCTTTCTTT. As protein: CASTQGPHTEAFF.

The chain couples TRBV6-5 to TRBJ2-2; 8 nucleotides line up with TRBD1. V trimming: 5 bases; J trimming: 3 bases; junction bases outside the gene matches: 5. The CDR3 consists of 15 residues. Germline CDR1 is MNHEY and CDR2 is SVGAGI. The DNA of the CDR3 is TGTGCCAGCAGTCCGGACAGGGCTCACACCGGGGAGCTGTTTTTT. Translating it yields CASSPDRAHTGELFF.

The V gene is TRBV11-2, the J gene TRBJ2-2; D not resolved. V was cut by 1 base and J by 2 bases, with 2 bases left in between. Germline lookup yields CDR1 SGHAT and CDR2 FQNNGV. The CDR3 length is 13 residues. CDR3 in amino acids: CASSLVNTGELFF. In nucleotides, the CDR3 is TGTGCCAGCAGCTTAGTAAACACCGGGGAGCTGTTTTTT.

The V and J genes are TRBV9 and TRBJ2-7, with TRBD1 matching 8 bases. Losses at the gene ends were 4 bases for V and 2 bases for J; bases not matched to a gene: 8. Germline CDR1 is SGDLS and CDR2 is YYNGEE. This CDR3 is 15 amino acids long. As DNA, the CDR3 is TGTGCCAGCAGCCAACGGACAGGGTGGACCTACGAGCAGTACTTC. It is translated as CASSQRTGWTYEQYF.

V and J are TRBV27 and TRBJ1-2; 7 bases are a match to TRBD1. V lost 4 bases, J lost 4 bases, and 9 bases stayed unmatched. Germline values: CDR1 MNHEY, CDR2 SMNVEV (reference sequence). The CDR3 loop spans 15 amino acids. The CDR3 protein is CASSSYRGAFYGYTF. The CDR3, as DNA: TGTGCCAGCAGTTCCTACAGGGGCGCCTTCTATGGCTACACCTTC.

This chain uses TRBV4-1 with TRBJ1-2, with TRBD1 identical over 7 bases. CDR1 and CDR2 (germline): MGHRA, YSYEKL. V lost 4 bases, J lost 3 bases, and 8 bases stayed unmatched. This CDR3 region has 15 residues. The CDR3 sequence: CASSPRDSGYYGYTF. The CDR3 DNA follows: TGCGCCAGCAGCCCCCGGGACAGCGGTTACTATGGCTACACCTTC.